These 3 T cell receptor beta chains were sequenced from one sample in a study of brain T cells in children with intractable seizures. Clones were sequenced by immunoSEQ multiplex PCR, and TCRdb holds only the in-frame ones, with some missing. The sample lists fewer than 50,000 clones, around nine tenths occurring once. This material consisted of peripheral blood, taken at surgery. Source of these receptors: a girl aged 2 to 10 with tuberous sclerosis and intractable seizures.

This chain uses TRBV4-2 with TRBJ1-3; maybe TRBD1 (5 bases). Trimming removed 0 bases at V and 3 bases at J, with 9 bases between. Germline loops: CDR1 LGHNA, CDR2 YNFKEQ. The CDR3 covers 15 residues. The CDR3 DNA sequence: TGTGCCAGCAGCCAAGAGAAGAGGGGTGGAAACACCATATATTTT. Residues: CASSQEKRGGNTIYF.

The chain couples TRBV20-1 to TRBJ1-1, with D possibly TRBD1 on 5 matching bases. The V end lost 5 bases, the J end lost 4 bases, and 5 bases lay between the germline ends. The V gene's germline CDR1 is DFQATT and CDR2 SNEGSKA (reference sequence). This CDR3 region has 10 residues. The CDR3 sequence: CSAGGTEAFF. The CDR3 DNA is TGCAGTGCTGGGGGCACTGAAGCTTTCTTT.

The rearrangement links TRBV7-9 to TRBJ2-2; 13 bases fit TRBD2. This CDR3 has 17 amino acids. The germline V gene has CDR1 SEHNR and CDR2 FQNEAQ (reference sequence). J gave up 2 bases and V 5 bases, and 5 bases lay outside the gene matches. The CDR3: CASSRGTSGVNTGELFF. Written as DNA, the CDR3 is TGTGCCAGCAGCCGGGGGACTAGCGGGGTTAACACCGGGGAGCTGTTTTTT.